The 16 T cell receptor beta chains reported below all come from one sample, sequenced in a study of chemoradiotherapy in HPV16-positive cancers. Produced via immunoSEQ multiplex PCR; TCRdb's table is partial and in-frame only. The sample holds 15,000 to 20,000 clones, roughly 80% seen once. The specimen was collected from a patient who underwent chemoradiotherapy. The receptors were sampled from a human donor with HPV-associated anogenital cancer.

In this sample, this clone turned up a few times. CDR3 sequence: CASSIAVQGSYGYTF. Written as DNA, the CDR3 is TGTGCCAGTAGCATTGCGGTGCAGGGAAGCTATGGCTACACCTTC. The J gene is TRBJ1-2, the V gene TRBV19; tentative D call: TRBD1 (5 bases). The V gene's germline CDR1 is LNHDA and CDR2 SQIVND (reference sequence). CDR3 length: 15 amino acids. V lost 6 bases and J lost 4, with 18 bases in between.

V usage is TRBV9 and J usage is TRBJ1-1; D may be TRBD1 (5 bases). CDR3 length equals 13 residues. With 4 bases removed from V and 2 bases from J, the gap between germline ends came to 9 bases. CDR1 SGDLS and CDR2 YYNGEE come from the germline V gene. The CDR3 region is CASSWGFNTEAFF. The CDR3 DNA follows: TGTGCCAGCAGCTGGGGCTTTAACACTGAAGCTTTCTTT.

The chain couples TRBV19 to TRBJ2-1; the match to TRBD1 covers 7 bases. The trim removed 9 bases at V and 0 bases at J, leaving 2 bases unmatched. This CDR3 has 13 amino acids. Germline CDR1 is LNHDA and CDR2 is SQIVND (reference sequence). CDR3 loop: CASGDSSYNEQFF. The CDR3, as DNA: TGTGCCAGCGGGGACAGCTCCTACAATGAGCAGTTCTTC. Full variable domain (remainder filled in from reference TRBV19 and TRBJ2-1): DGGITQSPKYLFRKEGQNVTLSCEQNLNHDAMYWYRQDPGQGLRLIYYSQIVNDFQKGDIAEGYSVSREKKESFPLTVTSAQKNPTAFYLCASGDSSYNEQFFGPGTRLTVL.

The chain has TRBV6-5 and TRBJ2-2; D gene unclear. The germline V and J ends were trimmed by 5 bases and 2 bases, with 9 bases remaining between them. Germline CDR1 MNHEY, CDR2 SVGAGI. The CDR3 covers 14 residues. The CDR3 reads CASSPMTNTGELFF. Written as DNA, the CDR3 is TGTGCCAGCAGTCCAATGACCAACACCGGGGAGCTGTTTTTT.

This rearrangement joins TRBV7-2 to TRBJ1-6; a weak D match, TRBD1 (5 bases). CDR1 and CDR2 from the germline V gene are SGHTA and FQGNSA. V lost 6 bases and J lost 10, with 16 bases in between. The CDR3 runs 14 residues. The CDR3 sequence is CASRADSRYSPLHF. CDR3 in DNA: TGTGCCAGCAGGGCCGACAGCCGATACTCACCCCTCCACTTT.

This clone has more than one count but fewer than ten. V gene TRBV4-1 combines with J gene TRBJ1-3; D call uncertain. Germline loops: CDR1 MGHRA, CDR2 YSYEKL. The CDR3 runs to 14 residues. V was shortened by 1 base and J by 0 bases, with 4 bases between the two germline ends. Here the CDR3 reads CASSQANSGNTIYF. DNA of the CDR3: TGCGCCAGCAGCCAAGCTAACTCTGGAAACACCATATATTTT.

This sequence joins TRBV7-9 and TRBJ1-4; D is unclear. Germline V gene data show CDR1 as SEHNR and CDR2 as FQNEAQ (reference sequence). Trimming pared 4 bases from V and 5 bases from J, leaving 14 bases between. The CDR3 has 15 residues. DNA for the CDR3: TGTGCCAGCAGCTCCGGTCCGAGCTTCAATGAAAAACTGTTTTTT. This codes for CASSSGPSFNEKLFF.

The chain combines TRBV15 with TRBJ2-3; D unclear. Germline assignment: CDR1 LNHNV and CDR2 YYDKDF (reference sequence). V gave up 0 bases and J gave up 6 bases, with 7 bases separating them. The CDR3 has 13 residues. CDR3 in amino acids: CATSRDLSDTQYF. In DNA form, the CDR3 reads TGTGCCACCAGCAGAGATCTATCTGATACGCAGTATTTT.

The V and J genes are TRBV9 and TRBJ2-1; 7 bases are a match to TRBD2. V was clipped by 4 bases and J by 1 base; unmatched bases: 2. Germline CDR1 SGDLS, CDR2 YYNGEE. CDR3 length: 14 amino acids. CDR3 nucleotide sequence: TGTGCCAGCAGCACGGGGGGATCCTACAATGAGCAGTTCTTC. This translates into CASSTGGSYNEQFF.

This chain links TRBV23-1 with TRBJ1-2, with TRBD1 matching 9 bases. TRBV23-1 is an ORF; its function is uncertain. The CDR3 has 16 residues. V shed 4 bases and J 0 bases; nucleotides not matched to a gene: 6. The CDR3 region has the DNA TGCGCCAGCAGTCGCCAGACAGGGGGTCCTAACTATGGCTACACCTTC. Amino acids: CASSRQTGGPNYGYTF.

The chain combines TRBV11-1 with TRBJ2-1, with TRBD1 matching over 9 bases. V was pared by 4 bases and J by 5 bases, with 6 bases of the junction left unmatched. This CDR3 contains 15 residues. CDR1 SGHAT and CDR2 FQDESV come from the germline V gene (reference sequence). The CDR3, as DNA: TGTGCCAGCAGCTCCGGGACAGGGTATAACAATGAGCAGTTCTTC. This sequence encodes CASSSGTGYNNEQFF. The variable domain in full, with the rest retrieved from reference TRBV11-1 and TRBJ2-1, is EAEVAQSPRYKITEKSQAVAFWCDPISGHATLYWYRQILGQGPELLVQFQDESVVDDSQLPKDRFSAERLKGVDSTLKIQPAELGDSAMYLCASSSGTGYNNEQFFGPGTRLTVL.

The gene calls are TRBV19 and TRBJ1-5; D unresolved. The CDR3 is made up of 13 amino acids. V dropped 8 bases and J dropped 5 bases, with 13 bases sitting between them. Per germline, CDR1 LNHDA and CDR2 SQIVND (reference sequence). The CDR3 region is CASQDERHQPQHF. CDR3 bases: TGTGCCAGTCAAGACGAACGGCATCAGCCCCAGCATTTT. The full variable domain, completed using reference TRBV19 and TRBJ1-5, is DGGITQSPKYLFRKEGQNVTLSCEQNLNHDAMYWYRQDPGQGLRLIYYSQIVNDFQKGDIAEGYSVSREKKESFPLTVTSAQKNPTAFYLCASQDERHQPQHFGDGTRLSIL.

This clone was counted only a few times. The chain carries TRBV7-8 and TRBJ1-5, with D unresolved. Germline V gives CDR1 SGHVS, CDR2 FQNEAQ. The CDR3 length is 12 residues. V lost 4 bases and J lost 5, with 6 bases in between. CDR3 coding DNA: TGTGCCAGCAGCTCCCCGTATCAGCCCCAGCATTTT. Encoded protein: CASSSPYQPQHF.

This clone was found a few times. The chain employs TRBV2 and TRBJ1-1; D unresolved. CDR1 is SNHLY and CDR2 is FYNNEI in the germline V gene. Trimming took off 8 bases at V and 11 bases at J, with 24 bases between the two ends. This CDR3 comprises 14 residues. This chain's CDR3 is CASLLRQLSIEAFF. In DNA form, the CDR3 reads TGTGCCAGCCTCCTGAGGCAACTAAGTATTGAGGCTTTCTTT.

V is TRBV4-3 and J is TRBJ2-5; D gene ambiguous. Per the germline V gene, CDR1 is LGHNA and CDR2 is YSLEER. V was pared by 0 bases and J by 1 base, with 9 bases between. The CDR3 is 15 residues long. The CDR3: CASSQDRRSQETQYF. CDR3 sequence (DNA): TGCGCCAGCAGCCAAGATCGACGGAGCCAAGAGACCCAGTACTTC.

The chain links TRBV5-4 to TRBJ2-1; D uncertain. The CDR3 is made up of 15 amino acids. CDR1 and CDR2 (germline): SGHNT, YYREEE (reference sequence). With 5 bases removed from V and 0 bases from J, the gap between germline ends came to 12 bases. CDR3 loop: CASSPASTSYNEQFF. CDR3 coding DNA: TGTGCCAGCAGTCCAGCTAGTACCTCCTACAATGAGCAGTTCTTC.